Following are 18 T cell receptor beta chains from one sample sequenced in a study of OX40 agonist ivuxolimab in advanced cancers. Sequencing used immunoSEQ multiplex PCR; TCRdb keeps in-frame clones, though not all of them. The top ten hold 3% to 3.5% of the sample, which has around 94,000 clones, around 90% seen once. Sequenced here: CD4+ or CD8+ T cells sorted from blood, sampled in a trial of the OX40 agonist ivuxolimab. The receptors derive from an adult with an advanced solid tumor such as melanoma, head and neck, liver or kidney cancer.

This chain uses TRBV30 with TRBJ1-1; a weak D match, TRBD1 (6 bases). The V and J ends lost 2 bases and 5 bases respectively, with 12 bases between them. In germline, CDR1 is GTSNPN, CDR2 SVGIG (reference sequence). This CDR3 has 13 amino acids. The DNA of the CDR3 is TGTGCCTGGAGTCTGGGGGCGGGGACTGAAGCTTTCTTT. Its translation is CAWSLGAGTEAFF.

The rearrangement uses TRBV10-1 and TRBJ1-1, with D possibly TRBD1 on 5 matching bases. Germline assignment: CDR1 WNHNN and CDR2 SYGVQD (reference sequence). Trimming removed 6 bases from V and 10 bases from J, with 18 bases in between. This CDR3 has 13 residues. CDR3 DNA: TGCGCCAGCAGCCCAGACAGCGATGAGGGAGCTTTCTTT. This translates into CASSPDSDEGAFF.

The rearrangement uses TRBV27 and TRBJ2-1; maybe TRBD2 (6 bases). Looked up from germline, CDR1 is MNHEY and CDR2 is SMNVEV (reference sequence). The CDR3 is made up of 11 amino acids. Trimming left V 8 bases short and J 7 bases short, with 9 bases between. CDR3 amino acids: CASEEGNEQFF. The DNA of the CDR3 is TGTGCCAGCGAGGAGGGAAATGAGCAGTTCTTC.

This chain joins TRBV5-1 and TRBJ2-1, with D perhaps matching TRBD1 (6 bases). Germline V gene data show CDR1 as SGHRS and CDR2 as YFSETQ. Trimming shortened V by 4 bases and J by 4 bases, and 15 bases separated the two germline ends. CDR3 length: 15 residues. CDR3 DNA: TGCGCCAGCAGCACCCATGGGACACCTTACAATGAGCAGTTCTTC. It specifies CASSTHGTPYNEQFF.

This chain uses TRBV4-2 with TRBJ1-1; D remains ambiguous. V was clipped by 1 base and J by 1 base, with 4 bases between them. The CDR3 runs to 13 residues. The germline V gene encodes CDR1 LGHNA and CDR2 YNFKEQ. The CDR3 sequence is CASSQGGNTEAFF. As DNA, the CDR3 is TGTGCCAGCAGCCAAGGGGGGAACACTGAAGCTTTCTTT.

V usage is TRBV11-2 and J usage is TRBJ2-1; D is ambiguous. The CDR3 totals 14 residues. Germline lookup yields CDR1 SGHAT and CDR2 FQNNGV. V lost 4 bases and J lost 9, with 16 bases in between. CDR3 sequence: CASSYHPTAFEQFF. CDR3 in DNA: TGTGCCAGCAGCTACCACCCTACAGCGTTTGAGCAGTTCTTC.

The rearrangement joins TRBV14 to TRBJ2-3; D not certain. Germline-derived CDR1 and CDR2 are SGHDN and FVKESK. Trimming cost V 2 bases and J 2 bases, with 8 bases left between them. This CDR3 has 14 residues. CDR3 sequence: CASSQKLNTDTQYF. The DNA for the CDR3 is TGTGCCAGCAGCCAAAAGCTCAACACAGATACGCAGTATTTT.

The chain carries TRBV2 and TRBJ1-4; D uncertain. Germline lookup yields CDR1 SNHLY and CDR2 FYNNEI. The V end lost 1 base, the J end lost 10 bases, and 4 bases lay between the germline ends. The CDR3 consists of 11 residues. The DNA of the CDR3 is TGTGCCAGCAGTGAAGGGGGAAAACTGTTTTTT. It specifies CASSEGGKLFF.

This rearrangement joins TRBV9 to TRBJ2-7, with TRBD2 matching over 10 bases. The CDR3 extends over 16 amino acids. After removal of 0 bases from V and 3 bases from J, the junction contained 6 bases not matched to a gene. Germline V CDR1 and CDR2: SGDLS, YYNGEE. The CDR3, as DNA: TGTGCCAGCAGCGTAGACGGTAGCGGGGGGATCTACGAGCAGTACTTC. It translates to CASSVDGSGGIYEQYF.

V gene TRBV6-1 combines with J gene TRBJ2-7, with a weak D call TRBD2 (7 bases). The CDR3 has 15 residues. Trimming left V 2 bases short and J 4 bases short, with 15 bases between. Germline CDR1 and CDR2: MNHNS and SASEGT. CDR3 amino acids: CASSELLGGAYEQYF. The DNA of the CDR3 is TGTGCCAGCAGTGAACTATTGGGGGGGGCGTACGAGCAGTACTTC.

The chain links TRBV29-1 to TRBJ1-5; 12 bases are a match to TRBD1. V gave up 4 bases and J gave up 7 bases; unmatched junction bases: 11. CDR1 SQVTM and CDR2 ANQGSEA come from the germline V gene. CDR3 length equals 16 residues. Here the CDR3 reads CSVVSGTGGAGQPQHF. CDR3 sequence (DNA): TGCAGCGTTGTCTCCGGGACAGGGGGCGCGGGGCAGCCCCAGCATTTT.

The chain employs TRBV4-1 and TRBJ2-7; 8 bases are shared with TRBD1. Per germline, CDR1 MGHRA and CDR2 YSYEKL. The CDR3 runs 15 residues. With 5 bases clipped from V and 2 bases from J, the junction kept 8 bases outside the gene matches. The CDR3 bases are TGCGCCAGCAGCGTCGTACAGGGGGTCGCCTACGAGCAGTACTTC. It translates to CASSVVQGVAYEQYF.

This clone was detected a few times. The chain couples TRBV2 to TRBJ1-3; D is unresolved. V was shortened by 9 bases and J by 0 bases, with 6 bases between the two germline ends. Germline assignment: CDR1 SNHLY and CDR2 FYNNEI. This CDR3 has 12 amino acids. CDR3 residues: CARQDSGNTIYF. Written as DNA, the CDR3 is TGTGCCAGACAAGACTCTGGAAACACCATATATTTT.

This chain uses TRBV10-3 with TRBJ2-7, with D perhaps TRBD2 (6 bases). The germline V gene encodes CDR1 ENHRY and CDR2 SYGVKD. Trimming removed 10 bases from V and 5 bases from J, with 9 bases in between. This CDR3 spans 10 amino acids. As DNA, the CDR3 is TGTGCCAGCGGGAAGGACGAGCAGTACTTC. Translating gives CASGKDEQYF.

This clone was seen a handful of times. The V gene is TRBV2, the J gene TRBJ1-1; D possibly corresponds to TRBD1 (5 bases). V shed 0 bases and J shed 3 bases, with 8 bases lying between them. CDR1 and CDR2 (germline): SNHLY, FYNNEI. This CDR3 is 14 amino acids long. CDR3 residues: CASSEAGDDTEAFF. The CDR3 DNA follows: TGTGCCAGCAGTGAAGCGGGGGACGACACTGAAGCTTTCTTT.

V usage is TRBV4-1 and J usage is TRBJ2-1; D is undetermined. The CDR3 is 13 amino acids. The V gene lost 1 base and the J gene lost 11 bases, with 12 bases spanning the gap. Looked up from germline, CDR1 is MGHRA and CDR2 is YSYEKL. Written as DNA, the CDR3 is TGCGCCAGCAGCCAAGGGGTGGACCCCCAGCAGTTCTTC. Translating gives CASSQGVDPQQFF.

This chain links TRBV10-3 with TRBJ1-5, with TRBD1 matching over 10 bases. This CDR3 is built from 14 residues. In germline, CDR1 is ENHRY, CDR2 SYGVKD. Losses at the gene ends were 8 bases for V and 4 bases for J; bases not matched to a gene: 5. CDR3 sequence reads: CAIGTGEENQPQHF. The DNA for the CDR3 is TGTGCCATCGGGACAGGGGAAGAAAATCAGCCCCAGCATTTT.

This sequence joins TRBV5-4 and TRBJ2-3; 9 nucleotides agree with TRBD1. V trimming: 2 bases; J trimming: 3 bases; junction bases outside the gene matches: 7. The CDR3 is 16 amino acids. The germline V gene encodes CDR1 SGHNT and CDR2 YYREEE (reference sequence). The CDR3: CASSFPGQGQTDTQYF. The CDR3 DNA follows: TGTGCCAGCAGCTTTCCGGGACAGGGACAGACAGATACGCAGTATTTT. The full variable domain, in which reference TRBV5-4 and TRBJ2-3 provide the parts outside the CDR3, is ETGVTQSPTHLIKTRGQQVTLRCSSQSGHNTVSWYQQALGQGPQFIFQYYREEENGRGNFPPRFSGLQFPNYSSELNVNALELDDSALYLCASSFPGQGQTDTQYFGPGTRLTVL.